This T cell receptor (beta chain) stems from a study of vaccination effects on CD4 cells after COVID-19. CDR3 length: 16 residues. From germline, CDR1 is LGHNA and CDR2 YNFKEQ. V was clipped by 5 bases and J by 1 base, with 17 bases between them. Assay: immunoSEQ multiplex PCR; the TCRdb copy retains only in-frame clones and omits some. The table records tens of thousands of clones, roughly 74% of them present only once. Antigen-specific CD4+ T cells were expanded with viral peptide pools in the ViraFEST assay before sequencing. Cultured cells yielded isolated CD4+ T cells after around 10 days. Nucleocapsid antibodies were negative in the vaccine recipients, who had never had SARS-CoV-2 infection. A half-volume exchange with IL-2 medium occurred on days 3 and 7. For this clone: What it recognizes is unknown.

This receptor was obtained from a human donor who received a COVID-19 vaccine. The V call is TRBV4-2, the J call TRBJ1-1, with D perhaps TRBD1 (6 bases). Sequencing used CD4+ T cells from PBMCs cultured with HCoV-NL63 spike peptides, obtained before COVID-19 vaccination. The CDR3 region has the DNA TGTGCCAGCAGCACCAGGACAGATAGGGGGAACACTGAAGCTTTCTTT. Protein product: CASSTRTDRGNTEAFF.